This T cell receptor beta chain was documented in a study of preoperative IRX-2 immunotherapy in early breast cancer. In germline, CDR1 is SGHRS, CDR2 YFSETQ. The V end was cut by 9 bases, the J end by 1 base, with 13 bases between. The CDR3 runs to 14 residues. The treatment was: preoperative locoregional IRX-2 cytokine immunotherapy. Samples came from a phase Ib trial of preoperative locoregional IRX-2 cytokine immunotherapy. Generated by immunoSEQ multiplex PCR, the TCRdb table keeps only in-frame clones and is missing some. The sample has around 30,000 clones; 80% to 85% are singletons. Sequencing was performed on lymph node tissue, taken from a patient treated with IRX-2 immunotherapy. The chain joins TRBV5-1 to TRBJ2-2; D is unclear. This receptor was identified in a human donor with breast cancer. The CDR3 loop is CATSRKVNTGELFF. The CDR3 DNA follows: TGCGCCACCTCCCGGAAAGTGAACACCGGGGAGCTGTTTTTT.